This T cell receptor beta chain was profiled in a study of T cell changes during pregnancy in multiple sclerosis. The data were produced by immunoSEQ multiplex PCR, yet TCRdb's version contains in-frame clones alone and is incomplete. The table lists tens of thousands of clones, 94% of them singletons, with 2% to 2.5% in the top ten. The CDR3 runs 11 residues. Trimming cost V 3 bases and J 9 bases, with 7 bases left between them. Germline CDR1 is SGDLS and CDR2 is YYNGEE. This receptor was obtained from a female donor with multiple sclerosis, enrolled in a pregnancy study. This material consisted of peripheral blood, taken in the third trimester of pregnancy. This rearrangement joins TRBV9 to TRBJ2-1; D may be TRBD2 (6 bases). The CDR3 coding sequence is TGTGCCAGCAGCGCAGCGGGTGAGCAGTTCTTC. This translates into CASSAAGEQFF.